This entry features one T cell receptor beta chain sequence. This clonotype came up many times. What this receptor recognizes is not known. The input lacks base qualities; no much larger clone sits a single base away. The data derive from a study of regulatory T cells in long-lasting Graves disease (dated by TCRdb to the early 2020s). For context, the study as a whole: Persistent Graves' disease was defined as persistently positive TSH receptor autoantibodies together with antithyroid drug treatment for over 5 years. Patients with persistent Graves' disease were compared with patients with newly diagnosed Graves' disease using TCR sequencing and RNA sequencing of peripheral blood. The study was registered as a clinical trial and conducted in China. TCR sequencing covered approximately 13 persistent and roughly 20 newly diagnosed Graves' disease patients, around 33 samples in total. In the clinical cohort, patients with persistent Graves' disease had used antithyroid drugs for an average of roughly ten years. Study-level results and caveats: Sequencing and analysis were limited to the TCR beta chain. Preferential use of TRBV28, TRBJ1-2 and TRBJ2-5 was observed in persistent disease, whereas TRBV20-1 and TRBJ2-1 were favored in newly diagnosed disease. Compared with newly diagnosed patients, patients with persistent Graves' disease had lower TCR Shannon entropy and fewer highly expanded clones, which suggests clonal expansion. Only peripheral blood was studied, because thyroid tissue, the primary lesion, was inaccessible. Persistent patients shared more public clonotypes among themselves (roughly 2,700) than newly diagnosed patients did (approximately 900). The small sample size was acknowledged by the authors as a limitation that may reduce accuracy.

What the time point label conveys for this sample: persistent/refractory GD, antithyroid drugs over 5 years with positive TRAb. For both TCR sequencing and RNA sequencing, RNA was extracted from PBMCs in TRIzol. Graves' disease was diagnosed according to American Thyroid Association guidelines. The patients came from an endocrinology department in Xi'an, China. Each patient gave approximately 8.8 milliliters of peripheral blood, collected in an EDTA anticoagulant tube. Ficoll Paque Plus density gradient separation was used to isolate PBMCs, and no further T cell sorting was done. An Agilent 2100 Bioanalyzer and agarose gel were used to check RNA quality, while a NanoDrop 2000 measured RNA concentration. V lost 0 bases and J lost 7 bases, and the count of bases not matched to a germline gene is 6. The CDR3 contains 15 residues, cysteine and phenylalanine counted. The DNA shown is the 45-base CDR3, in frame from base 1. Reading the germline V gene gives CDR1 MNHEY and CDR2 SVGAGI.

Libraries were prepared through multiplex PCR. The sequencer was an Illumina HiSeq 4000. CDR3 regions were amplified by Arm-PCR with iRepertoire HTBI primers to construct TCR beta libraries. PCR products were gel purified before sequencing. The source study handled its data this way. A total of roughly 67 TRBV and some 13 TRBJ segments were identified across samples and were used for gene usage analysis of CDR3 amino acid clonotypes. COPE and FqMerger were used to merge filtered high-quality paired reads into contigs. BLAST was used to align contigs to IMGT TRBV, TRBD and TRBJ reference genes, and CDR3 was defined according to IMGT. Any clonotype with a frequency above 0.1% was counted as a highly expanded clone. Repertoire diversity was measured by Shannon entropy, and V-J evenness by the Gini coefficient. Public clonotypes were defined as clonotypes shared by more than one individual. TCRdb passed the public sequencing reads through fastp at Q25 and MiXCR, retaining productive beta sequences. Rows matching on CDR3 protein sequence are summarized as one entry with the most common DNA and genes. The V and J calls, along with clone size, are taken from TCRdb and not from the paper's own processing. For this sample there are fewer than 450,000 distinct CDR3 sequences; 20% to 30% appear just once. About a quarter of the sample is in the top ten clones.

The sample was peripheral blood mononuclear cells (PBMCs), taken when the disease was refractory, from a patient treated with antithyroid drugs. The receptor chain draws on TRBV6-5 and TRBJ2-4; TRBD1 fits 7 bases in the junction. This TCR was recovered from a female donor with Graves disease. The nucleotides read TGTGCCAGCAGTTACTCGCGACAGGGTAGGAACATTCAGTACTTC. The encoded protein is CASSYSRQGRNIQYF.